The 16 T cell receptor beta chains in this list originate from one sample, sequenced in a study of cytomegalovirus exposure and HLA in healthy donors. The study ran its PCR with 60 Vbeta and 13 Jbeta primers. TCRdb's table, derived via immunoSEQ multiplex PCR, lists solely in-frame clones and lacks some. The table includes 100,000 or so clones, 65% to 85% detected once. Specimen: PBMCs. These receptors all come from a man younger than 30 in good health and CMV-seronegative.

The V and J genes are TRBV7-2 and TRBJ2-7; no reliable D call. Per the germline V gene, CDR1 is SGHTA and CDR2 is FQGNSA. The CDR3 consists of 12 residues. V lost 4 bases and J lost 3, with 7 bases in between. CDR3 protein: CASSSRNYEQYF. The CDR3 DNA reads as TGTGCCAGCAGCTCGCGGAACTACGAGCAGTACTTC. The entire variable domain, with the rest obtained from reference TRBV7-2 and TRBJ2-7, is as follows: GAGVSQSPSNKVTEKGKDVELRCDPISGHTALYWYRQSLGQGLEFLIYFQGNSAPDKSGLPSDRFSAERTGGSVSTLTIQRTQQEDSAVYLCASSSRNYEQYFGPGTRLTVT.

CDR3 residues: CASTRTPSYNEQFF. The CDR3 nucleotides are TGTGCCAGCACCCGGACACCCTCCTACAATGAGCAGTTCTTC. V and J are TRBV5-4 and TRBJ2-1; possible D gene TRBD1, 5 bases. The CDR3 has 14 residues. CDR1 is SGHNT and CDR2 is YYREEE in the germline V gene (reference sequence). Trimming took off 6 bases at V and 0 bases at J, with 10 bases between the two ends. Full variable domain (outside the CDR3, taken from reference TRBV5-4 and TRBJ2-1): ETGVTQSPTHLIKTRGQQVTLRCSSQSGHNTVSWYQQALGQGPQFIFQYYREEENGRGNFPPRFSGLQFPNYSSELNVNALELDDSALYLCASTRTPSYNEQFFGPGTRLTVL.

The CDR3 sequence is CASSRQIMNTEAFF. The CDR3 nucleotides are TGTGCCAGTAGTAGACAGATTATGAACACTGAAGCTTTCTTT. V gene TRBV19 combines with J gene TRBJ1-1, with a tentative D call TRBD1 (5 bases). The CDR3 has 14 amino acids. Germline-derived CDR1 and CDR2 are LNHDA and SQIVND (reference sequence). V lost 4 bases, J lost 0 bases, and 9 bases lay in between.

The chain links TRBV7-2 to TRBJ2-7; D is ambiguous. CDR1 and CDR2 from the germline V gene are SGHTA and FQGNSA. The ends were cut back, 4 bases at V and 6 bases at J, with 13 bases in the middle. This CDR3 is built from 13 residues. DNA for the CDR3: TGTGCCAGCAGCTATACCCGACTTGCCGAGCAGTACTTC. It encodes CASSYTRLAEQYF.

In its sample, this clone was seen once. V is TRBV6-5 and J is TRBJ1-5, with D possibly matching TRBD1 (6 bases). Trimming shortened V by 5 bases and J by 7 bases, and 18 bases separated the two germline ends. Germline lookup yields CDR1 MNHEY and CDR2 SVGAGI. This CDR3 is built from 15 residues. CDR3 coding DNA: TGTGCCAGCAGTCCTAGGACAGTCTCGGGACAGCCCCAGCATTTT. The encoded protein is CASSPRTVSGQPQHF.

V usage is TRBV6-5 and J usage is TRBJ1-1, with 8 positions matching TRBD1. The V gene's germline CDR1 is MNHEY and CDR2 SVGAGI. The V gene end was trimmed by 2 bases and the J gene end by 1 base; junction bases not matched to a gene: 6. This CDR3 has 16 residues. The CDR3 region has the DNA TGTGCCAGCAGTTACGGATGGGGGACAGGGAACACTGAAGCTTTCTTT. Translation: CASSYGWGTGNTEAFF.

The V and J genes are TRBV2 and TRBJ2-1; 7 bases match TRBD2. Germline V gene data show CDR1 as SNHLY and CDR2 as FYNNEI. This CDR3 has 15 amino acids. Losses at the gene ends were 3 bases for V and 4 bases for J; bases not matched to a gene: 6. CDR3 amino acids: CASSEELASYNEQFF. The CDR3 nucleotides are TGTGCCAGCAGTGAGGAACTAGCGTCTTACAATGAGCAGTTCTTC.

A single count supports this clone. The V call is TRBV28, the J call TRBJ2-5, with a weak D call TRBD1 (6 bases). Germline CDR1 reads MDHEN; CDR2 reads SYDVKM. V shed 6 bases and J shed 4 bases, with 12 bases lying between them. CDR3 size: 13 residues. The CDR3 DNA is TGTGCCAGCAGGAGGGGGATAGGAGAGACCCAGTACTTC. Its protein product is CASRRGIGETQYF.

V and J are TRBV27 and TRBJ2-2, with 8 bases matching TRBD1. This CDR3 comprises 15 residues. V shed 0 bases, J shed 4 bases, and the junction held 1 base outside the gene matches. Germline V gene data show CDR1 as MNHEY and CDR2 as SMNVEV (reference sequence). The CDR3 bases are TGTGCCAGCAGTTTATCGACAGGGGTCACCGGGGAGCTGTTTTTT. Amino acids: CASSLSTGVTGELFF.

J is TRBJ2-7 and V is TRBV2; 7 positions match TRBD2. Germline lookup yields CDR1 SNHLY and CDR2 FYNNEI. The CDR3 is 15 residues long. The J segment lost 3 bases and the V segment lost 7 bases, leaving 12 bases of the junction unmatched. The DNA for the CDR3 is TGTGCCAGCACCGGAGGACTAGGGCCAAACTACGAGCAGTACTTC. The encoded protein is CASTGGLGPNYEQYF.

The V and J genes are TRBV27 and TRBJ2-7; the D is unclear. The CDR3 contains 14 residues. Germline-derived CDR1 and CDR2 are MNHEY and SMNVEV (reference sequence). Trimming removed 5 bases from V and 1 base from J, with 12 bases in between. CDR3 coding DNA: TGTGCCAGCAGTCCCCAGGTCTTTTCCTACGAGCAGTACTTC. Amino acids: CASSPQVFSYEQYF.

A single count supports this clone. The chain uses TRBV10-3 and TRBJ1-1; 7 bases are a match to TRBD1. This CDR3 is 14 amino acids long. Germline-derived CDR1 and CDR2 are ENHRY and SYGVKD. After removal of 9 bases from V and 0 bases from J, the junction contained 7 bases not matched to a gene. The CDR3 region is CAMRPGTVNTEAFF. The CDR3, as DNA: TGTGCCATGCGGCCCGGGACAGTGAACACTGAAGCTTTCTTT.

V gene TRBV28 combines with J gene TRBJ1-2, with D perhaps TRBD1 (5 bases). Germline lookup yields CDR1 MDHEN and CDR2 SYDVKM. The germline V and J ends were trimmed by 7 bases and 4 bases, with 13 bases remaining between them. This CDR3 comprises 13 residues. The CDR3 is CASTRGVGYGYTF. The DNA of the CDR3 is TGTGCCAGCACCCGGGGGGTCGGCTATGGCTACACCTTC.

This clone was recorded only once. The chain employs TRBV6-5 and TRBJ2-7; D is uncertain. V lost 2 bases, J lost 0 bases, and 11 bases lay in between. The CDR3 is 15 residues long. Germline-derived CDR1 and CDR2 are MNHEY and SVGAGI. CDR3 bases: TGTGCCAGCAGTTACACCCGAGGCACCTCCTACGAGCAGTACTTC. Residues: CASSYTRGTSYEQYF.

V usage is TRBV27 and J usage is TRBJ1-1, with D perhaps TRBD1 (5 bases). Per germline, CDR1 MNHEY and CDR2 SMNVEV (reference sequence). The V end was cut by 5 bases, the J end by 11 bases, with 12 bases between. The CDR3 runs to 11 residues. CDR3 protein: CASSPGGGAFF. In DNA, the CDR3 is TGTGCCAGCAGTCCCGGGGGGGGTGCTTTCTTT.

The CDR3 DNA reads TGCGCCAGCAGCCGAGAAGGACAGGGCGACACTGAAGCTTTCTTT. Its translation: CASSREGQGDTEAFF. The chain couples TRBV5-1 to TRBJ1-1, with 8 bases identical to TRBD1. The CDR3 contains 15 residues. The trim removed 4 bases at V and 3 bases at J, leaving 8 bases unmatched. CDR1 is SGHRS, CDR2 YFSETQ, per germline.